This entry describes one T cell receptor (beta chain). This record belongs to a study of cytomegalovirus exposure and HLA in healthy donors. The protocol was immunoSEQ multiplex PCR, while the TCRdb copy is restricted to in-frame clones and leaves out a portion. Of 70,000 or so clones in the sample, about 95% were seen once. The V and J ends lost 2 bases and 7 bases, in that order; junction bases with no gene match: 3. Germline assignment: CDR1 MNHEY and CDR2 SVGAGI. The CDR3 is 14 amino acids. The sequence was collected from a woman under 30 in good health and CMV-seronegative. This chain joins TRBV6-5 and TRBJ2-1; TRBD1 aligns across 9 bases. Sample: PBMCs. In DNA form, the CDR3 reads TGTGCCAGCAGTTACGGGACAGGGAGAAATGAGCAGTTCTTC. It codes for CASSYGTGRNEQFF.